Presented here are 25 T cell receptor beta chains from one specimen sequenced in a study of T cell responses to AZD1222 COVID-19 vaccine. Profiling relied on immunoSEQ multiplex PCR, and the TCRdb table lists in-frame clones only, not all of them. In the table there are some 110,000 clones, around 88% of which are singletons. The input for sequencing was peripheral blood, taken 28 days after the second AZD1222 dose. All receptors come from an adult who received the AZD1222 COVID-19 vaccine.

The chain employs TRBV10-2 and TRBJ2-3, with 10 bases identical to TRBD2. The CDR3 runs 16 residues. In germline, CDR1 is WSHSY, CDR2 SAAADI. The J segment lost 2 bases and the V segment lost 4 bases, leaving 6 bases of the junction unmatched. The CDR3 nucleotides are TGCGCCAGCAGTGGCCTAGCGGGGGTCACCACAGATACGCAGTATTTT. Its protein is CASSGLAGVTTDTQYF.

The V call is TRBV28, the J call TRBJ1-4; D not certain. In germline, CDR1 is MDHEN, CDR2 SYDVKM. The germline V and J ends were trimmed by 7 bases and 2 bases, with 17 bases remaining between them. The CDR3 totals 16 residues. This chain's CDR3 is CASNSGVGRTNEKLFF. Here the CDR3 DNA reads TGTGCCAGCAATTCCGGGGTTGGACGGACTAATGAAAAACTGTTTTTT. Looking up the rest from reference TRBV28 and TRBJ1-4 gives the full variable domain: DVKVTQSSRYLVKRTGEKVFLECVQDMDHENMFWYRQDPGLGLRLIYFSYDVKMKEKGDIPEGYSVSREKKERFSLILESASTNQTSMYLCASNSGVGRTNEKLFFGSGTQLSVL.

The chain joins TRBV7-9 to TRBJ2-5, with 8 bases lining up with TRBD2. The CDR3 runs 15 residues. Germline values: CDR1 SEHNR, CDR2 FQNEAQ (reference sequence). Losses at the gene ends were 5 bases for V and 4 bases for J; bases not matched to a gene: 9. The CDR3 nucleotides read TGTGCCAGCAGCCGCGGACTAGCAGTGTCAGAGACCCAGTACTTC. Translation: CASSRGLAVSETQYF.

The chain joins TRBV5-5 to TRBJ2-2; no firm D call. Trimming pared 4 bases from V and 1 base from J, leaving 8 bases between. Germline CDR1 is SGHKS and CDR2 is YYEKEE (reference sequence). CDR3 length: 14 residues. CDR3 protein: CASSLRQNTGELFF. The DNA for the CDR3 is TGTGCCAGCAGCCTTAGACAGAACACCGGGGAGCTGTTTTTT.

The chain has TRBV18 and TRBJ2-7; 9 nucleotides align to TRBD1. The germline V gene encodes CDR1 KGHSH and CDR2 LQKENI. With V trimmed by 3 bases and J by 2 bases, 11 bases remained unmatched. The CDR3 spans 17 residues. Here the CDR3 reads CASSPSAPDRGPYEQYF. CDR3 DNA sequence: TGTGCCAGCTCACCTTCGGCCCCGGACAGGGGACCCTACGAGCAGTACTTC. The whole variable domain, filled in from reference TRBV18 and TRBJ2-7, reads NAGVMQNPRHLVRRRGQEARLRCSPMKGHSHVYWYRQLPEEGLKFMVYLQKENIIDESGMPKERFSAEFPKEGPSILRIQQVVRGDSAAYFCASSPSAPDRGPYEQYFGPGTRLTVT.

The chain links TRBV24-1 to TRBJ1-6, with TRBD1 as a possible D gene (5 bases). The V and J ends lost 7 bases and 2 bases respectively, with 23 bases between them. CDR1 and CDR2 (germline): KGHDR, SFDVKD. The CDR3 contains 19 residues. The CDR3 loop is CATRLSPGSGLPYNSPLHF. CDR3 nucleotides: TGTGCCACCAGATTAAGCCCAGGGTCCGGCCTCCCCTATAATTCACCCCTCCACTTT.

The chain joins TRBV4-3 to TRBJ1-1; the D gene is possibly TRBD1 (5 bases). Germline CDR1 is LGHNA and CDR2 is YSLEER. The CDR3 is 14 residues long. Trimming took 0 bases from V and 8 from J, leaving 13 bases between them. The CDR3 reads CASSQEGREEEAFF. The CDR3 DNA reads as TGCGCCAGCAGCCAAGAGGGGCGGGAGGAGGAAGCTTTCTTT.

The genes are TRBV5-4 and TRBJ2-6; 8 nucleotides agree with TRBD1. Germline CDR1 is SGHNT and CDR2 is YYREEE (reference sequence). The trim removed 5 bases at V and 11 bases at J, leaving 6 bases unmatched. This CDR3 comprises 13 residues. The CDR3 reads CASRPGTGDVLTF. CDR3 in DNA: TGTGCCAGCAGACCAGGGACAGGCGACGTCCTGACTTTC.

The chain uses TRBV19 and TRBJ2-2; 14 bases line up with TRBD2. Trimming at V came to 3 bases and at J to 10 bases, leaving 13 bases not matched to a gene. The CDR3 is 18 amino acids. Germline V gene sequence: CDR1 LNHDA, CDR2 SQIVND (reference sequence). The CDR3 region is CASSINSGTSGRNEELFF. CDR3 coding DNA: TGTGCCAGTAGTATTAATTCAGGGACTAGCGGGAGAAATGAGGAGCTGTTTTTT.

The rearrangement joins TRBV12-5 to TRBJ2-7; no clear D. The CDR3 spans 16 residues. V was pared by 0 bases and J by 4 bases, with 16 bases between. The V gene's germline CDR1 is LGHNT and CDR2 FRNRAP. The CDR3, as DNA: TGTGCTAGTGGTTTGGTACTGTCCCGGTTCGATTACGAGCAGTACTTC. It yields the protein CASGLVLSRFDYEQYF.

A single count supports this clone. This rearrangement joins TRBV14 to TRBJ2-7; 11 nucleotides line up with TRBD1. The V and J ends lost 1 base and 4 bases, in that order; junction bases with no gene match: 6. This CDR3 has 16 residues. Germline loops: CDR1 SGHDN, CDR2 FVKESK. The CDR3 is CASSQVLGQGAYEQYF. The CDR3 region has the DNA TGTGCCAGCAGCCAAGTCCTCGGACAGGGGGCTTACGAGCAGTACTTC.

The chain couples TRBV15 to TRBJ2-7; 10 nucleotides align to TRBD2. Germline CDR1 reads LNHNV; CDR2 reads YYDKDF (reference sequence). This CDR3 contains 16 residues. J lost 0 bases, V lost 1 base, and 3 bases had no gene match. CDR3 DNA sequence: TGTGCCACCAGCAGAGGAGGGACTAGCGCCTCCTACGAGCAGTACTTC. Its protein is CATSRGGTSASYEQYF.

V is TRBV6-1 and J is TRBJ2-5; tentative D call: TRBD2 (6 bases). CDR3 length: 18 residues. The V and J ends lost 0 bases and 1 base respectively, with 18 bases between them. Germline V gene sequence: CDR1 MNHNS, CDR2 SASEGT. Here the CDR3 DNA reads TGTGCCAGCAGTGAAGCGGGGGTTGGGCTAGCGAGCCAAGAGACCCAGTACTTC. Amino acid sequence: CASSEAGVGLASQETQYF.

The V gene is TRBV30, the J gene TRBJ1-1; D perhaps matches TRBD1 (6 bases). Trimming cost V 1 base and J 8 bases, with 23 bases left between them. The CDR3 consists of 16 residues. Germline loops: CDR1 GTSNPN, CDR2 SVGIG (reference sequence). CDR3 in amino acids: CAWSASLGARAIEAFF. The CDR3 coding sequence is TGTGCCTGGAGTGCTTCGTTGGGGGCCAGGGCGATAGAAGCTTTCTTT.

This chain links TRBV29-1 with TRBJ2-1; the D is unclear. The V gene lost 5 bases and the J gene lost 3 bases, with 14 bases spanning the gap. Germline loops: CDR1 SQVTM, CDR2 ANQGSEA. This CDR3 is built from 14 residues. CDR3 in DNA: TGCAGCGTTAGGCTCCCCGAAAACTACAATGAGCAGTTCTTC. Its translation is CSVRLPENYNEQFF.

The CDR3 DNA is TGTGCCAGCAGCTTAGTACGGAGGGACTCCTACGAGCAGTACTTC. Its protein product is CASSLVRRDSYEQYF. The V and J genes are TRBV7-9 and TRBJ2-7; D may be TRBD2 (6 bases). Looked up from germline, CDR1 is SEHNR and CDR2 is FQNEAQ (reference sequence). The V end lost 1 base, the J end lost 0 bases, and 10 bases lay between the germline ends. This CDR3 is 15 amino acids long.

This CDR3 reads CASSLGVGTGRETQYF. The DNA for the CDR3 is TGCGCCAGCAGCTTGGGCGTCGGGACAGGGCGGGAGACCCAGTACTTC. The V call is TRBV5-1, the J call TRBJ2-5, with TRBD1 identical over 9 bases. The V and J ends lost 0 bases and 5 bases, in that order; junction bases with no gene match: 8. The CDR3 is 16 residues long. Germline V gene lookup returns CDR1 SGHRS and CDR2 YFSETQ.

J is TRBJ2-7 and V is TRBV11-2, with D perhaps assigned TRBD1 or TRBD2 (5 bases each). The CDR3 is 16 residues long. V shed 5 bases and J shed 2 bases, with 19 bases lying between them. CDR1 is SGHAT, CDR2 FQNNGV, per germline. CDR3 sequence reads: CASSPVGRAGTYEQYF. The CDR3 DNA reads TGTGCCAGCAGCCCCGTGGGACGGGCAGGAACCTACGAGCAGTACTTC.

This clone was picked up one time. V and J are TRBV30 and TRBJ2-7, with a possible D match to TRBD2 (6 bases). There are 14 residues in the CDR3. Germline V gene sequence: CDR1 GTSNPN, CDR2 SVGIG (reference sequence). V lost 3 bases to trimming and J lost 3 bases, with 15 bases between them. This CDR3 is CAWRGLGGVYEQYF. The CDR3 bases are TGTGCCTGGAGGGGACTGGGAGGCGTCTACGAGCAGTACTTC. Supplemented by reference TRBV30 and TRBJ2-7, the full variable domain reads SQTIHQWPATLVQPVGSPLSLECTVEGTSNPNLYWYRQAAGRGLQLLFYSVGIGQISSEVPQNLSASRPQDRQFILSSKKLLLSDSGFYLCAWRGLGGVYEQYFGPGTRLTVT.

V and J are TRBV27 and TRBJ2-5; 11 nucleotides line up with TRBD1. Trimming removed 2 bases from V and 3 bases from J; junction bases left unmatched: 2. The CDR3 is made up of 15 amino acids. CDR1 is MNHEY, CDR2 SMNVEV, per germline (reference sequence). The CDR3: CASSLRTGGEETQYF. CDR3 bases: TGTGCCAGCAGTTTACGGACAGGGGGCGAAGAGACCCAGTACTTC.

The rearrangement links TRBV6-7 to TRBJ1-1; D may be TRBD1 (5 bases). TRBV6-7 is classed as an ORF, of uncertain function. The V end was cut by 0 bases, the J end by 4 bases, with 9 bases between. CDR3 length: 14 amino acids. As DNA, the CDR3 is TGTGCCAGCAGTTACTCAGGCAGGGCCACTGAAGCTTTCTTT. This translates into CASSYSGRATEAFF.

The chain joins TRBV28 to TRBJ1-1; D call uncertain. Trimming took 2 bases from V and 0 from J, leaving 7 bases between them. The CDR3 spans 14 residues. Germline CDR1 MDHEN, CDR2 SYDVKM. The CDR3 DNA follows: TGTGCCAGCAGTTTACCCCTGGTGAACACTGAAGCTTTCTTT. Protein: CASSLPLVNTEAFF.

In nucleotides, the CDR3 is TGTGCCAGCAGTGAATGGGTCGGTGAGCAGTTCTTC. It is translated as CASSEWVGEQFF. This chain uses TRBV25-1 with TRBJ2-1; D not certain. V lost 1 base and J 9 bases, leaving 7 bases between the germline ends. The CDR3 is 12 amino acids. Per the germline V gene, CDR1 is MGHDK and CDR2 is SYGVNS.

This clone was detected only once. The chain is built from TRBV30 and TRBJ1-2; D call uncertain. The CDR3 is 11 residues long. Looked up from germline, CDR1 is GTSNPN and CDR2 is SVGIG (reference sequence). V dropped 0 bases and J dropped 10 bases, with 9 bases sitting between them. The chain's CDR3 is CAWSVGPLYTF. For the CDR3, the DNA is TGTGCCTGGAGTGTGGGTCCTCTCTACACCTTC.

The chain combines TRBV14 with TRBJ1-6; 7 nucleotides agree with TRBD1. Germline CDR1 is SGHDN and CDR2 is FVKESK. The CDR3 runs to 20 residues. V lost 5 bases to trimming and J lost 0 bases; unmatched junction nucleotides: 16. Written as DNA, the CDR3 is TGTGCCAGCAGCTCGAGCACACAGGGGCTAGAGAGCTCCTATAATTCACCCCTCCACTTT. Protein product: CASSSSTQGLESSYNSPLHF.